This T cell receptor beta chain appears in the sequencing data of a study of blood T cell repertoires in COVID-19 (dated by TCRdb to 2018 to 2020). Turning to the overall study: Samples from collaborators originated in the United States, Italy and Spain and spanned both the acute and convalescent phases of COVID-19. The prospective study material was composed of cDNA or gDNA derived from T cells, B-cell-depleted T cells, or PBMCs. Deeply sampled blood TCRbeta repertoires from subjects exposed to, actively infected with, or recovered from COVID-19 were included in the dataset. The repertoires were released in a freely available public database intended as a resource for research on the immune response to SARS-CoV-2. The samples were drawn from two sources: the first 160 participants of the ongoing ImmuneRACE study, and fewer than 1,500 subjects contributed by 6 global collaborators. The sample metadata nearly always contained a de-identified subject ID, COVID-19 status, age in years and sex. Where available, HLA class I and class II types were obtained from metadata supplied by the sample provider rather than from assay-based typing.

This clone was recorded only once. This receptor's antigen is unknown. No quality values exist for individual bases; no much larger clone is one base distant. TCRbeta CDR3 regions were amplified from genomic DNA using the immunoSEQ Assay, a bias-controlled multiplex PCR. The original methods were these. Nucleated cell counts per sample were estimated from amplification of reference gene primers within the assay. Sequence reads were collapsed and filtered to measure the absolute abundance of every unique TCRbeta CDR3 rearrangement. For each sample, productive Simpson clonality was calculated by taking the square root of Simpson's diversity index across productive rearrangements. The table was pulled from immuneACCESS by TCRdb, which kept in-frame rearrangements only. Such tables lose some clones; where checked, under half of the loss comes from unresolved V genes, and the rest has no known cause. V and J calls and clone size are as listed in that table; D and trimming were resolved from the DNA. The sample table lists 130,000 or so clones, under 85% of them with a count of one. Together, the top ten hold about 1.6% of the sample.

General study outcomes and caveats: How much clinical and demographic metadata was included differed by source and by participant, and the metadata was provided uncurated.

Each collaborating institution followed its own protocols to collect whole blood in K2EDTA tubes. For TCRbeta analysis, collaborators shipped samples in one of three forms: frozen whole blood, isolated PBMCs, or DNA extracted from either of those sample types. The clonotype originates from a human donor in a cohort sampled during active COVID-19. The sample consisted of peripheral blood.

The CDR3 reads as follows: CATQRDPSGANVLTF. The nucleotide sequence is TGTGCCACCCAGCGGGACCCCTCTGGGGCCAACGTCCTGACTTTC. This receptor chain uses TRBV6-5 and TRBJ2-6; 7 bases in between match TRBD2. The CDR3 starts with the cysteine, ends with the phenylalanine, and has 15 residues. The entry retains the CDR3 DNA only, 45 bases that are in frame from base 1. V is pruned by 10 bases and J by 0 bases, leaving 6 bases of the junction without a gene match. From a lookup of the germline V gene, CDR1 and CDR2 are MNHEY and SVGAGI.